The entry below gives a single T cell receptor (beta chain) sequence along with its context. This sample is drawn from a study of blood T cell repertoires in COVID-19. Study as a whole: The United States, Italy and Spain provided the acute and convalescent COVID-19 samples. Nucleic acid was either cDNA or gDNA, and it came from T cells, B-cell-depleted T cells, or PBMCs.

Libraries were prepared by immunoSEQ multiplex PCR; TCRdb keeps only in-frame clonotypes and omits some of them. The sample carries around 250,000 clones, 65% to 90% recorded once. In germline, CDR1 is SNHLY, CDR2 FYNNEI. CDR3 length equals 17 residues. V was trimmed by 2 bases and J by 0 bases, leaving 13 bases between them. The receptor was derived from a man over 45 with active or convalescent COVID-19. The source material was peripheral blood. The V gene is TRBV2, the J gene TRBJ1-4, with TRBD1 as a possible D gene (6 bases). This CDR3 reads CASSEKFGTTTNEKLFF. CDR3 coding DNA: TGTGCCAGCAGTGAAAAGTTCGGGACAACAACTAATGAAAAACTGTTTTTT.